The 23 T cell receptor beta chains in this list originate from one sample, sequenced in a study of shared clonotypes between healthy human individuals. TCRdb keeps only in-frame clones here, not all; method: immunoSEQ multiplex PCR. The table lists 900,000 to 1,200,000 clones, approximately 80% of them singletons. Sequenced: memory CD4+ T cells from PBMCs. Subset defined: CD45RA-negative fraction. Receptors originate from a man younger than 35 in good health. Some clones in this sample may be carry-over from other donors' samples.

The chain uses TRBV28 and TRBJ1-5; unclear D gene. CDR1 MDHEN and CDR2 SYDVKM come from the germline V gene. Trimming took off 3 bases at V and 3 bases at J, with 18 bases between the two ends. CDR3 length equals 17 residues. The CDR3 bases are TGTGCCAGCAGTTTTCGCGCCTGGGGTGCGGCCAATCAGCCCCAGCATTTT. Translated: CASSFRAWGAANQPQHF.

For this clone: A single base is all that separates this from a far larger clone, so a read error is likely. The V call is TRBV4-3, the J call TRBJ2-2; D ambiguous. This CDR3 contains 13 residues. The V gene's germline CDR1 is LGHNA and CDR2 YSLEER. The CDR3 DNA reads as TGCGCCAACAGCCAAGAATTCCCCGGGGAGCTGTTTTTT. Amino acids: CANSQEFPGELFF.

The rearrangement joins TRBV19 to TRBJ2-7; 8 nucleotides match TRBD2. The CDR3 loop spans 14 amino acids. V lost 3 bases and J lost 3; bases outside the gene matches: 4. Germline values: CDR1 LNHDA, CDR2 SQIVND (reference sequence). CDR3 region: CASSIGSGSYEQYF. The CDR3 region has the DNA TGTGCCAGTAGTATTGGGAGCGGGAGCTACGAGCAGTACTTC.

This clone showed up just once. The chain links TRBV5-1 to TRBJ2-1, with unresolved D. Deletions cut 0 bases from V and 16 bases from J, with 11 bases between. The V gene's germline CDR1 is SGHRS and CDR2 YFSETQ. The CDR3 is 11 amino acids. Here the CDR3 DNA reads TGCGCCAGCAGCTTGGATCATAAAGGTTTCTTC. Translation: CASSLDHKGFF.

The V call is TRBV18, the J call TRBJ1-1, with 9 bases lining up with TRBD1. The length of the CDR3 is 16 residues. Germline loops: CDR1 KGHSH, CDR2 LQKENI. V trimming: 2 bases; J trimming: 10 bases; junction bases outside the gene matches: 14. CDR3 loop: CASSPSLNRQGGPAFF. The CDR3 DNA reads TGTGCCAGCTCACCAAGCCTTAACAGACAGGGGGGTCCAGCTTTCTTT.

CDR3 sequence (DNA): TGTGCCTGGAGTCGGACTAGCCGCTACGAGCAGTACTTC. Its translation: CAWSRTSRYEQYF. This chain connects TRBV30 to TRBJ2-7; 8 bases align to TRBD2. The CDR3 spans 13 residues. Germline CDR1 and CDR2: GTSNPN and SVGIG (reference sequence). V shed 2 bases, J shed 3 bases, and the junction held 3 bases outside the gene matches.

The chain is built from TRBV9 and TRBJ1-5, with D perhaps matching TRBD1 (5 bases). Germline V gives CDR1 SGDLS, CDR2 YYNGEE. V was cut by 3 bases and J by 9 bases, with 28 bases left in between. The CDR3 runs 18 residues. CDR3 bases: TGTGCCAGCAGCGCGGGCCTCAGGGAGTCGCAAATCTTGCGGCCCCAGCATTTT. Translation: CASSAGLRESQILRPQHF.

The chain links TRBV5-1 to TRBJ1-2; D gene uncertain. Trimming removed 4 bases at V and 5 bases at J, with 15 bases between. Germline V gives CDR1 SGHRS, CDR2 YFSETQ. CDR3 length: 14 amino acids. CDR3 amino acids: CASSPPGGRYGYTF. The CDR3 region has the DNA TGCGCCAGCAGCCCCCCTGGAGGGAGATATGGCTACACCTTC.

CDR3 sequence reads: CASSTYRVNTEAFF. The CDR3, as DNA: TGTGCCAGCAGCACATACAGGGTCAACACTGAAGCTTTCTTT. The genes are TRBV5-4 and TRBJ1-1, with D possibly being TRBD1 (6 bases). Trimming stripped 4 bases from V and 2 bases from J, with 12 bases between. Germline lookup yields CDR1 SGHNT and CDR2 YYREEE (reference sequence). This CDR3 contains 14 residues.

The J gene is TRBJ2-3, the V gene TRBV10-1, with D uncertain. The CDR3 is 14 amino acids. Looked up from germline, CDR1 is WNHNN and CDR2 is SYGVQD (reference sequence). V lost 7 bases and J 0 bases, leaving 11 bases between the germline ends. CDR3 DNA: TGCGCCAGCAACGGCGGTTCTAGCACAGATACGCAGTATTTT. It codes for CASNGGSSTDTQYF.

This clone was counted only a few times. The rearrangement links TRBV5-6 to TRBJ1-2, with a weak D call TRBD1 (6 bases). Germline CDR1 SGHDT, CDR2 YYEEEE. This CDR3 has 14 amino acids. The germline V and J ends were trimmed by 2 bases and 2 bases, with 10 bases remaining between them. The CDR3 sequence is CASSFGQINYGYTF. CDR3 DNA: TGTGCCAGCAGCTTTGGACAGATAAACTATGGCTACACCTTC.

This clone was seen once. The rearrangement uses TRBV9 and TRBJ2-5; D ambiguous. V lost 3 bases, J lost 5 bases, and 8 bases lay in between. CDR1 and CDR2 from the germline V gene are SGDLS and YYNGEE. There are 12 residues in the CDR3. The CDR3 coding sequence is TGTGCCAGCAGCGGCCCCAGGGAGACCCAGTACTTC. Amino acid sequence: CASSGPRETQYF.

This rearrangement joins TRBV29-1 to TRBJ2-1, with D unclear. From germline, CDR1 is SQVTM and CDR2 ANQGSEA. The CDR3 is 12 amino acids. V lost 4 bases and J 6 bases, leaving 10 bases between the germline ends. CDR3 DNA: TGCAGCGTTGCCGGCCCGGGCAATGAGCAGTTCTTC. Translation: CSVAGPGNEQFF.

This clone was seen many times. This sequence joins TRBV5-1 and TRBJ2-1, with 9 nucleotides matching TRBD2. CDR3 size: 16 residues. CDR1 and CDR2 from the germline V gene are SGHRS and YFSETQ. The V and J ends lost 5 bases and 5 bases, in that order; junction bases with no gene match: 11. The CDR3 DNA sequence: TGCGCCAGCAGTCGCGGTCCATTAGCGGGGGACAATGAGCAGTTCTTC. Amino acid sequence: CASSRGPLAGDNEQFF.

V gene TRBV28 combines with J gene TRBJ2-7; 9 bases match TRBD1. The V gene end was trimmed by 5 bases and the J gene end by 5 bases; junction bases not matched to a gene: 7. The CDR3 is 14 amino acids. Germline loops: CDR1 MDHEN, CDR2 SYDVKM. CDR3 sequence reads: CASSPWTGVHEQYF. In nucleotides, the CDR3 is TGTGCCAGCAGTCCTTGGACAGGGGTTCACGAGCAGTACTTC.

V is TRBV18 and J is TRBJ2-7; possibly TRBD2 for D (6 bases). Per the germline V gene, CDR1 is KGHSH and CDR2 is LQKENI. The length of the CDR3 is 15 residues. V lost 6 bases and J lost 5, with 20 bases in between. This chain's CDR3 is CASSQGRELSDEQYF. In nucleotides, the CDR3 is TGTGCCAGCTCTCAAGGCCGGGAGCTTAGCGACGAGCAGTACTTC. Variable domain in full (rest from reference TRBV18 and TRBJ2-7): NAGVMQNPRHLVRRRGQEARLRCSPMKGHSHVYWYRQLPEEGLKFMVYLQKENIIDESGMPKERFSAEFPKEGPSILRIQQVVRGDSAAYFCASSQGRELSDEQYFGPGTRLTVT.

The V and J genes are TRBV6-5 and TRBJ1-4; the D gene is possibly TRBD1 (6 bases). The CDR3 is 15 amino acids. Germline V gene sequence: CDR1 MNHEY, CDR2 SVGAGI. The V gene lost 2 bases and the J gene lost 8 bases, with 15 bases spanning the gap. CDR3: CASSYPGTLGEKLFF. The CDR3 nucleotides read TGTGCCAGCAGTTACCCGGGGACACTAGGGGAAAAACTGTTTTTT.

J is TRBJ2-1 and V is TRBV29-1, with 13 positions matching TRBD2. V was pared by 5 bases and J by 4 bases, with 2 bases of the junction left unmatched. The CDR3 consists of 14 residues. Germline CDR1 reads SQVTM; CDR2 reads ANQGSEA. The CDR3 sequence is CSVWTSGGYNEQFF. The CDR3 nucleotides are TGCAGCGTTTGGACTAGCGGGGGATACAATGAGCAGTTCTTC.

The rearrangement joins TRBV28 to TRBJ2-1; D is unclear. The CDR3 totals 14 residues. Germline CDR1 reads MDHEN; CDR2 reads SYDVKM. CDR3 protein: CAAGLDSSYNEQFF. CDR3 coding DNA: TGTGCAGCCGGGTTAGATAGCTCCTACAATGAGCAGTTCTTC.

This clone appeared a single time. The V gene is TRBV19, the J gene TRBJ2-7; D uncertain. In germline, CDR1 is LNHDA, CDR2 SQIVND (reference sequence). The CDR3 consists of 11 residues. Deletions cut 5 bases from V and 6 bases from J, with 8 bases between. The DNA of the CDR3 is TGTGCCAGTAGTTGGTCCGCCGAGCAGTACTTC. It codes for CASSWSAEQYF.

This clone has only one observation. V and J are TRBV9 and TRBJ1-4; 9 bases agree with TRBD1. Germline V lookup: CDR1 SGDLS, CDR2 YYNGEE. The CDR3 has 15 amino acids. Trimming removed 2 bases from V and 7 bases from J; junction bases left unmatched: 6. The DNA of the CDR3 is TGTGCCAGCAGCGTGAGACAGGGGGTTGGTGAAAAACTGTTTTTT. Protein: CASSVRQGVGEKLFF.

The chain recombines TRBV27 with TRBJ2-2; 10 bases fit TRBD2. Germline V CDR1 and CDR2: MNHEY, SMNVEV (reference sequence). This CDR3 region has 18 residues. V lost 5 bases to trimming and J lost 5 bases; unmatched junction nucleotides: 14. The CDR3 DNA follows: TGTGCCAGCAGTCAACTGCAGAGAGCGGGAGGGCCTACCGGGGAGCTGTTTTTT. This sequence encodes CASSQLQRAGGPTGELFF.

The V and J genes are TRBV5-1 and TRBJ2-3; D is unclear. The germline V and J ends were trimmed by 2 bases and 5 bases, with 18 bases remaining between them. The CDR3 loop spans 16 amino acids. Germline CDR1 is SGHRS and CDR2 is YFSETQ. The CDR3 coding sequence is TGCGCCAGCAGCTTTTACAACAATCCCTCTGTAGATACGCAGTATTTT. The encoded protein is CASSFYNNPSVDTQYF.